These 11 T cell receptor beta chains originate from one sample sequenced in a study of blood T cell repertoires in COVID-19. Method: immunoSEQ multiplex PCR; TCRdb's copy keeps in-frame clones and lacks some. The table shows more than 95,000 clones, with 85% to 90% occurring only once. Input material: peripheral blood. The receptors derive from a man aged 45-65 years with acute or convalescent COVID-19.

The chain is built from TRBV24-1 and TRBJ2-5; weak D call: TRBD1 (5 bases). Trimming removed 1 base at V and 2 bases at J, with 7 bases between. The germline V gene encodes CDR1 KGHDR and CDR2 SFDVKD. The length of the CDR3 is 14 residues. The CDR3 DNA reads TGTGCCACCAGTGATTTAGACAGACAAGAGACCCAGTACTTC. It encodes CATSDLDRQETQYF.

The gene calls are TRBV30 and TRBJ2-4, with TRBD2 identical over 7 bases. The ends lost 3 bases at V and 3 bases at J; junction bases unmatched: 5. The V gene's germline CDR1 is GTSNPN and CDR2 SVGIG (reference sequence). The CDR3 runs to 14 residues. The DNA of the CDR3 is TGTGCCTGGAGGGAGGGAGGGAGCAAAAACATTCAGTACTTC. This encodes CAWREGGSKNIQYF.

This clone has just one count. The chain combines TRBV2 with TRBJ2-5; D may be TRBD1 (6 bases). The CDR3 loop spans 12 amino acids. Germline V gene data show CDR1 as SNHLY and CDR2 as FYNNEI. V lost 7 bases and J lost 1, with 7 bases in between. CDR3 in amino acids: CASTGAQETQYF. CDR3 in DNA: TGTGCCAGCACAGGGGCCCAAGAGACCCAGTACTTC.

The V and J genes are TRBV24-1 and TRBJ1-2; maybe TRBD1 (6 bases). The CDR3 consists of 13 residues. V was trimmed by 4 bases and J by 6 bases, leaving 11 bases between them. Germline V gene sequence: CDR1 KGHDR, CDR2 SFDVKD. The CDR3 region is CATSDFTGNGYTF. For the CDR3, the DNA is TGTGCCACCAGTGACTTTACAGGGAATGGCTACACCTTC.

The gene calls are TRBV10-2 and TRBJ1-5, with 7 nucleotides matching TRBD1. This CDR3 is built from 14 residues. Germline V gene lookup returns CDR1 WSHSY and CDR2 SAAADI. Trimming took 2 bases from V and 3 from J; bases not matched to a gene: 1. This CDR3 reads CASSETGANQPQHF. The CDR3 DNA follows: TGCGCCAGCAGTGAGACAGGGGCCAATCAGCCCCAGCATTTT.

V is TRBV7-8 and J is TRBJ2-7, with 9 nucleotides matching TRBD1. V lost 5 bases to trimming and J lost 3 bases; unmatched junction nucleotides: 8. In germline, CDR1 is SGHVS, CDR2 FQNEAQ. The length of the CDR3 is 15 residues. The CDR3 DNA follows: TGTGCCAGCAGCCGACTGGGACAGGGAGGCTACGAGCAGTACTTC. Translated, it gives CASSRLGQGGYEQYF.

J is TRBJ2-3 and V is TRBV6-2 or TRBV6-3; 12 nucleotides agree with TRBD2. Per the germline V gene, CDR1 is MNHEY and CDR2 is SVGEGT. The CDR3 has 17 residues. V was clipped by 4 bases and J by 2 bases; unmatched bases: 7. For the CDR3, the DNA is TGTGCCAGCAGTTCCCTACTAGCGGGAGGATCCACAGATACGCAGTATTTT. Translated: CASSSLLAGGSTDTQYF.

The chain combines TRBV28 with TRBJ2-5; 11 nucleotides line up with TRBD2. Germline CDR1 reads MDHEN; CDR2 reads SYDVKM. V shed 4 bases and J 5 bases; nucleotides not matched to a gene: 9. The CDR3 is made up of 16 amino acids. CDR3 region: CASSSATSGRFETQYF. In DNA form, the CDR3 reads TGTGCCAGCAGTTCAGCTACTAGCGGGAGATTTGAGACCCAGTACTTC.

This clone has a handful of counts. The rearrangement links TRBV6-5 to TRBJ1-2; a possible D gene is TRBD1 (6 bases). Trimming cost V 5 bases and J 5 bases, with 18 bases left between them. Germline V gene data show CDR1 as MNHEY and CDR2 as SVGAGI. The CDR3 has 15 amino acids. The CDR3 sequence: CASSNPRRGLYGYTF. CDR3 nucleotide sequence: TGTGCCAGCAGTAACCCGCGCAGGGGATTATATGGCTACACCTTC.

The chain joins TRBV7-9 to TRBJ2-7; D is perhaps TRBD2 (8 bases). Germline loops: CDR1 SEHNR, CDR2 FQNEAQ (reference sequence). This CDR3 comprises 15 residues. Trimming removed 5 bases from V and 0 bases from J, with 14 bases in between. CDR3 DNA sequence: TGTGCCAGCAGCCCCGGGAGGGGGCACTCCTACGAGCAGTACTTC. Translating gives CASSPGRGHSYEQYF.

In its sample, this clone was seen once. This chain uses TRBV5-5 with TRBJ2-3; 10 bases align to TRBD2. Germline assignment: CDR1 SGHKS and CDR2 YYEKEE (reference sequence). Trimming took 4 bases from V and 6 from J; bases not matched to a gene: 8. This CDR3 is built from 15 residues. CDR3 loop: CASSPRAGGPDTQYF. The DNA for the CDR3 is TGTGCCAGCAGCCCACGAGCGGGAGGGCCCGATACGCAGTATTTT.